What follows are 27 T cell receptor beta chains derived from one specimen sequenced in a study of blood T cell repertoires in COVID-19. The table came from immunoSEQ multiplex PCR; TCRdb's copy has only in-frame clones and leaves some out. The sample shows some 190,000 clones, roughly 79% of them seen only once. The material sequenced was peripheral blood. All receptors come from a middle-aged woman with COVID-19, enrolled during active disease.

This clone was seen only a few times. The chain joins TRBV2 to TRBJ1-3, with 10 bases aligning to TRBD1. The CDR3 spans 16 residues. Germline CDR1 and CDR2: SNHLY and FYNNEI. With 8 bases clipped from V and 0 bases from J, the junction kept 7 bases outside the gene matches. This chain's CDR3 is CASFRDRGPSGNTIYF. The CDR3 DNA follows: TGTGCCAGCTTCCGGGACAGGGGTCCCTCTGGAAACACCATATATTTT.

The CDR3, as DNA: TGTGCCAGCAGCCCCTCCCCAAGTAGAAGTGAGGAGACCCAGTACTTC. It translates to CASSPSPSRSEETQYF. This chain links TRBV5-4 with TRBJ2-5; D is unresolved. From germline, CDR1 is SGHNT and CDR2 YYREEE (reference sequence). The CDR3 runs 16 residues. Trimming took 4 bases from V and 5 from J, leaving 21 bases between them. The entire variable domain, with the rest obtained from reference TRBV5-4 and TRBJ2-5, is as follows: ETGVTQSPTHLIKTRGQQVTLRCSSQSGHNTVSWYQQALGQGPQFIFQYYREEENGRGNFPPRFSGLQFPNYSSELNVNALELDDSALYLCASSPSPSRSEETQYFGPGTRLLVL.

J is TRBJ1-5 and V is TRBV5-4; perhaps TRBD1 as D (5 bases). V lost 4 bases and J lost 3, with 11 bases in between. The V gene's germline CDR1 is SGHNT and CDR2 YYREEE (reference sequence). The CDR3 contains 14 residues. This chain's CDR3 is CASSNQGPNQPQHF. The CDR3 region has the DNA TGTGCCAGCAGCAACCAGGGCCCCAATCAGCCCCAGCATTTT.

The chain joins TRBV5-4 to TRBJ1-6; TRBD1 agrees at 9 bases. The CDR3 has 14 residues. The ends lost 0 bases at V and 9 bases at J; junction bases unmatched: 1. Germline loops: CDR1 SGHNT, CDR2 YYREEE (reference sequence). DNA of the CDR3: TGTGCCAGCAGCTTGGAGGGACAGGGTTCACCCCTCCACTTT. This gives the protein CASSLEGQGSPLHF.

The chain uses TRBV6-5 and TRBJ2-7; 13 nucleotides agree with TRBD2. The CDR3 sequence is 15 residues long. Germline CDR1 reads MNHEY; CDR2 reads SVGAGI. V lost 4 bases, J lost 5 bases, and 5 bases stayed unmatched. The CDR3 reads CASSWGLAGLDEQYF. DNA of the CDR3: TGTGCCAGCAGTTGGGGACTAGCGGGACTGGACGAGCAGTACTTC.

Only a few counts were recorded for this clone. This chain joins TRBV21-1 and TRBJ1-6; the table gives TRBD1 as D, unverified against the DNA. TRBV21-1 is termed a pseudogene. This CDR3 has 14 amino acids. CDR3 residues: CASSKVGSNSPLHF. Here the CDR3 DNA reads TGTGCCAGCAGCAAAGTTGGCAGTAATTCACCCCTCCACTTT.

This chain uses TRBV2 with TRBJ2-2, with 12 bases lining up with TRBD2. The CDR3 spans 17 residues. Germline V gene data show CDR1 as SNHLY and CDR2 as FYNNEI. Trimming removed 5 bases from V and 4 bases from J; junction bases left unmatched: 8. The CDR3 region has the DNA TGTGCCAGCAGTCGGACTAGCGGGGTTATAGGCACCGGGGAGCTGTTTTTT. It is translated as CASSRTSGVIGTGELFF.

The DNA for the CDR3 is TGTGCCAGTAGCGTCGCGACAGGTAATCGTTCACCCCTCCACTTT. Amino acids: CASSVATGNRSPLHF. This sequence joins TRBV19 and TRBJ1-6; possible D gene TRBD1, 6 bases. Trimming left V 6 bases short and J 9 bases short, with 18 bases between. Germline assignment: CDR1 LNHDA and CDR2 SQIVND (reference sequence). CDR3 length: 15 residues.

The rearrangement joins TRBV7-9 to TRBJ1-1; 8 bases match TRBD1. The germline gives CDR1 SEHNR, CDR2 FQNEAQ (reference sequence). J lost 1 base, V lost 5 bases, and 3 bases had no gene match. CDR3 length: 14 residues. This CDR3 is CASSSGQGNTEAFF. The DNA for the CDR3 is TGTGCCAGCAGCAGCGGACAGGGGAACACTGAAGCTTTCTTT.

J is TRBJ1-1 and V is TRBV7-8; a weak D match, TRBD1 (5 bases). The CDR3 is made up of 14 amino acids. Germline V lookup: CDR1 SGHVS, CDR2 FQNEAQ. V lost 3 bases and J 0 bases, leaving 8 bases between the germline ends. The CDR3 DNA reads TGTGCCAGCAGCTTCACGGACATGAACACTGAAGCTTTCTTT. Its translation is CASSFTDMNTEAFF.

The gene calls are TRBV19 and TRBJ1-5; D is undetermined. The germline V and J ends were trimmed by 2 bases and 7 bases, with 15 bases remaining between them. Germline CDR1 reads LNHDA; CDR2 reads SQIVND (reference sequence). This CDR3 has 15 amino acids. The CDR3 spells CASSIILEESQPQHF. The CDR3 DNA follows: TGTGCCAGTAGTATAATTCTGGAGGAGTCCCAGCCCCAGCATTTT. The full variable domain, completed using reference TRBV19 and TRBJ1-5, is DGGITQSPKYLFRKEGQNVTLSCEQNLNHDAMYWYRQDPGQGLRLIYYSQIVNDFQKGDIAEGYSVSREKKESFPLTVTSAQKNPTAFYLCASSIILEESQPQHFGDGTRLSIL.

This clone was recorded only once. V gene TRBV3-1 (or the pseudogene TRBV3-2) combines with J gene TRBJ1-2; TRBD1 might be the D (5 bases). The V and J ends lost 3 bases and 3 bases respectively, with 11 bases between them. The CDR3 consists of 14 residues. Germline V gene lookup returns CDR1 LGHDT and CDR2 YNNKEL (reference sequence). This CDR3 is CASSQAREYYGYTF. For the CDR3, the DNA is TGTGCCAGCAGCCAGGCCAGGGAATACTATGGCTACACCTTC.

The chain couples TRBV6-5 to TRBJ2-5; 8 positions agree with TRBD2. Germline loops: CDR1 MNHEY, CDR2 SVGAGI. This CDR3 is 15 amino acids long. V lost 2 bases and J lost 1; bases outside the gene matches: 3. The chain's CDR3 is CASSYRAGGQETQYF. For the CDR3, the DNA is TGTGCCAGCAGTTACAGGGCGGGGGGCCAAGAGACCCAGTACTTC.

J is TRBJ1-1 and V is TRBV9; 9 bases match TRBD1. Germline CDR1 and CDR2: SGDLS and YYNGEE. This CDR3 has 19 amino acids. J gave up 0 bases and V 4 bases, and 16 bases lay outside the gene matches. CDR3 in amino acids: CASSRRRGQGIDMNTEAFF. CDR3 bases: TGTGCCAGCAGCCGTAGGAGGGGACAGGGAATTGACATGAACACTGAAGCTTTCTTT. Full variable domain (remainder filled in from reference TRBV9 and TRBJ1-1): DSGVTQTPKHLITATGQRVTLRCSPRSGDLSVYWYQQSLDQGLQFLIQYYNGEERAKGNILERFSAQQFPDLHSELNLSSLELGDSALYFCASSRRRGQGIDMNTEAFFGQGTRLTVV.

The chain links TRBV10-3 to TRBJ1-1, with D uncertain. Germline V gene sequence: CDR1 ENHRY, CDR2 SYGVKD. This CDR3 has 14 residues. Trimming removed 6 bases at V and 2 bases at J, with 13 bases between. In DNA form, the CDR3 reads TGTGCCATCAGCCCTAGAGTGGCAAACACTGAAGCTTTCTTT. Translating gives CAISPRVANTEAFF.

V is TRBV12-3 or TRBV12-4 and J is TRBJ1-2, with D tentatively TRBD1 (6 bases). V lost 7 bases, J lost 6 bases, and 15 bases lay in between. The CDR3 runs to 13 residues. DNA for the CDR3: TGTGCCAGCACACGTGGGGGCGAGAATGGCTACACCTTC. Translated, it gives CASTRGGENGYTF.

CDR3: CASSATGNQPQHF. The CDR3 DNA reads as TGTGCCAGTAGTGCTACAGGCAATCAGCCCCAGCATTTT. J is TRBJ1-5 and V is TRBV19; D gene uncertain. The CDR3 has 13 residues. V lost 5 bases to trimming and J lost 2 bases, with 7 bases between them. The germline V gene encodes CDR1 LNHDA and CDR2 SQIVND (reference sequence). Supplemented by reference TRBV19 and TRBJ1-5, the full variable domain reads DGGITQSPKYLFRKEGQNVTLSCEQNLNHDAMYWYRQDPGQGLRLIYYSQIVNDFQKGDIAEGYSVSREKKESFPLTVTSAQKNPTAFYLCASSATGNQPQHFGDGTRLSIL.

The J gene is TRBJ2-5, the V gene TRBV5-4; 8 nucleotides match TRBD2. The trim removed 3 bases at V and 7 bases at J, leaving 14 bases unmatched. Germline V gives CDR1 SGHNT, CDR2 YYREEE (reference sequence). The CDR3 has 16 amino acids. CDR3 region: CASSSAREGGRGTQYF. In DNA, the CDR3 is TGTGCCAGCAGCTCCGCTCGGGAGGGGGGGCGCGGGACCCAGTACTTC.

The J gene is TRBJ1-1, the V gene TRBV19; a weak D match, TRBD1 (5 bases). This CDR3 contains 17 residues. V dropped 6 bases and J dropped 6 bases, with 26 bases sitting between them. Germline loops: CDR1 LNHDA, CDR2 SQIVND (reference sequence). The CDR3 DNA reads TGTGCCAGTAGCTACCGGGACTCATACTACAATCCCGCTGAAGCTTTCTTT. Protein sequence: CASSYRDSYYNPAEAFF. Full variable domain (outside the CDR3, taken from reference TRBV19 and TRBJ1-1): DGGITQSPKYLFRKEGQNVTLSCEQNLNHDAMYWYRQDPGQGLRLIYYSQIVNDFQKGDIAEGYSVSREKKESFPLTVTSAQKNPTAFYLCASSYRDSYYNPAEAFFGQGTRLTVV.

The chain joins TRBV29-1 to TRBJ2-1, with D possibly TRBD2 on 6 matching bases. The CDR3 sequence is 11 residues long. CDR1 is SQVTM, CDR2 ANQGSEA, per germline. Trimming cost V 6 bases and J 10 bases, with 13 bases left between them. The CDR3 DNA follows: TGCAGCGTGGGACTCCTAGCGGAGCAGTTCTTC. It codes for CSVGLLAEQFF.

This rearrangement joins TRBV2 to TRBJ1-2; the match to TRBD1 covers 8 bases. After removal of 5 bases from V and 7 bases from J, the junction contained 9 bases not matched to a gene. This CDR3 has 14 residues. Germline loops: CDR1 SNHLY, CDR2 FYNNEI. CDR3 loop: CASSPTGDPVGYTF. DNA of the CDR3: TGTGCCAGCAGTCCGACAGGGGACCCTGTTGGCTACACCTTC.

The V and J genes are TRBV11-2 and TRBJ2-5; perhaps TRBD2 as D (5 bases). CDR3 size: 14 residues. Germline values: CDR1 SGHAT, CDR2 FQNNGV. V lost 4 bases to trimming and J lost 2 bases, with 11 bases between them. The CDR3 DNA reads TGTGCCAGCAGCTCTCAACTAGGACAAGAGACCCAGTACTTC. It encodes CASSSQLGQETQYF. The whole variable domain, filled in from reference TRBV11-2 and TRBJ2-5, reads EAGVAQSPRYKIIEKRQSVAFWCNPISGHATLYWYQQILGQGPKLLIQFQNNGVVDDSQLPKDRFSAERLKGVDSTLKIQPAKLEDSAVYLCASSSQLGQETQYFGPGTRLLVL.

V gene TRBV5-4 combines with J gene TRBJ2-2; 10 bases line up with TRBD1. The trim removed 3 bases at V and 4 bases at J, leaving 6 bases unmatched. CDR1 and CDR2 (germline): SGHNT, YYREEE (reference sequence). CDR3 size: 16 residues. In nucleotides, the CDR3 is TGTGCCAGCAGCTATGGACAGGGGGAGGTCACCGGGGAGCTGTTTTTT. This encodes CASSYGQGEVTGELFF.

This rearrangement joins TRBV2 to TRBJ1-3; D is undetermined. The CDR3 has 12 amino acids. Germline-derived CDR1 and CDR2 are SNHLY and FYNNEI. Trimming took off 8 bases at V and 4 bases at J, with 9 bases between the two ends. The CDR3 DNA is TGTGCCAGCTCAGTAACGGGAAACACCATATATTTT. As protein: CASSVTGNTIYF.

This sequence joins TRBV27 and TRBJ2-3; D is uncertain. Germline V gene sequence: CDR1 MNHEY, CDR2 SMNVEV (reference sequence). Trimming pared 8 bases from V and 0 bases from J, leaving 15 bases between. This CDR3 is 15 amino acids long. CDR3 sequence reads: CASLRRQYSTDTQYF. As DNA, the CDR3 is TGTGCCAGCCTCAGGCGCCAGTATAGCACAGATACGCAGTATTTT.

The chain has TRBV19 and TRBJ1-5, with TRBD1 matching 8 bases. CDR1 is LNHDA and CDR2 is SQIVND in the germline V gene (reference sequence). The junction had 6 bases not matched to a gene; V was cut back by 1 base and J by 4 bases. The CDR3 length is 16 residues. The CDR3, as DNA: TGTGCCAGTAGTATAGTGGCAGGGGGCGTGAATCAGCCCCAGCATTTT. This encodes CASSIVAGGVNQPQHF.

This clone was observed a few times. CDR3 residues: CASSVQLNTEAFF. The CDR3 coding sequence is TGTGCCAGCAGTGTACAGTTGAACACTGAAGCTTTCTTT. J is TRBJ1-1 and V is TRBV14; D is ambiguous. This CDR3 is built from 13 residues. Between the trimmed V and J ends, which lost 6 bases and 0 bases, there was a span of 8 bases. Germline V CDR1 and CDR2: SGHDN, FVKESK.